Here is one T cell receptor (beta chain) with its context. The data were obtained in a study of T cell changes during pregnancy in multiple sclerosis. TCRdb's copy holds only in-frame clones and misses some; the assay was immunoSEQ multiplex PCR. Of around 56,000 clones detected, approximately 90% appear once; the ten largest clones hold about 2.9%. V lost 5 bases and J lost 12; bases outside the gene matches: 2. The germline V gene has CDR1 SGHTA and CDR2 FQGNSA. The CDR3 covers 11 residues. This TCR was sampled from a female donor in good health, enrolled as a control in a pregnancy study. The sequenced sample was peripheral blood, obtained in the third trimester of pregnancy. The V gene is TRBV7-2, the J gene TRBJ2-1; TRBD2 matches 9 bases. CDR3 nucleotide sequence: TGTGCCAGCAGCGGACTAGCGAGGCAGTTCTTC. Translating it yields CASSGLARQFF.